Shown below are 26 T cell receptor beta chains from a single sample sequenced in a study of T cells after yellow fever vaccination. A single record per CDR3 protein comes from TCRdb applying MiXCR to the 5' RACE reads. The table shows fewer than 350,000 distinct CDR3 sequences, with around 4.5% occurring only once. Sequenced material: PBMCs, taken 15 days after the yellow fever booster vaccination. The receptors come from a man aged 18-30 years who received the YFV17D yellow fever vaccine.

There are a few counts of this clonotype. The chain uses TRBV4-2 and TRBJ1-2; 11 bases agree with TRBD1. Germline assignment: CDR1 LGHNA and CDR2 YNFKEQ. The CDR3 runs to 18 residues. V gave up 1 base and J gave up 3 bases; unmatched junction bases: 10. CDR3 bases: TGTGCCAGCAGCCAAGTGGGAAGGACAGGGGGCTTTTACTATGGCTACACCTTC. It translates to CASSQVGRTGGFYYGYTF.

This clonotype was detected only a few times. This chain uses TRBV7-8 with TRBJ2-7; D is unclear. From germline, CDR1 is SGHVS and CDR2 FQNEAQ. The germline V and J ends were trimmed by 0 bases and 6 bases, with 9 bases remaining between them. CDR3 size: 13 residues. As DNA, the CDR3 is TGTGCCAGCAGCTTAGCCAACAAGCGCGAGCAGTACTTC. Its protein product is CASSLANKREQYF.

Only a few counts were recorded for this clonotype. This chain connects TRBV7-2 to TRBJ1-1, with TRBD1 as a possible D gene (6 bases). Trimming removed 0 bases from V and 10 bases from J, with 12 bases in between. The CDR3 totals 13 residues. The germline V gene has CDR1 SGHTA and CDR2 FQGNSA. CDR3 sequence (DNA): TGTGCCAGCAGCTTAGCCCGAAAAGGGGGAGCTTTCTTT. Amino acids: CASSLARKGGAFF.

The genes are TRBV5-1 and TRBJ2-5; D is possibly TRBD1 (5 bases). Germline-derived CDR1 and CDR2 are SGHRS and YFSETQ. V gave up 0 bases and J gave up 2 bases, with 14 bases separating them. CDR3 length: 16 residues. The CDR3 loop is CASSLAGDSTQETQYF. In nucleotides, the CDR3 is TGCGCCAGCAGCTTGGCCGGTGACAGTACTCAAGAGACCCAGTACTTC.

This clonotype was recorded at least ten times. This chain links TRBV12-3 or TRBV12-4 with TRBJ1-1, with unresolved D. The CDR3 sequence is 12 residues long. The ends were cut back, 3 bases at V and 10 bases at J, with 12 bases in the middle. The CDR3, as DNA: TGTGCCAGCAGTTTTCGTCCTCATGCAGCTTTCTTT. This encodes CASSFRPHAAFF.

This clonotype was observed many times. The chain combines TRBV6-5 with TRBJ2-3, with D perhaps TRBD2 (5 bases). The CDR3 length is 15 residues. The V and J ends lost 4 bases and 3 bases respectively, with 14 bases between them. CDR1 and CDR2 from the germline V gene are MNHEY and SVGAGI. The CDR3 bases are TGTGCCAGCAGTTTTAAGGGCCGAGGGACAGATACGCAGTATTTT. Amino acid sequence: CASSFKGRGTDTQYF.

This clonotype occurred a few times. The CDR3 DNA reads TGTGCCAGCTCCCCTTGGGCAGGAGTCGATACTGAAGCTTTCTTT. Its protein product is CASSPWAGVDTEAFF. This rearrangement joins TRBV18 to TRBJ1-1; D not resolved. CDR3 length: 15 residues. V dropped 6 bases and J dropped 5 bases, with 19 bases sitting between them. In germline, CDR1 is KGHSH, CDR2 LQKENI.

In this sample, this clonotype turned up many times. The chain is built from TRBV5-1 and TRBJ2-1; 8 nucleotides agree with TRBD2. CDR1 and CDR2 (germline): SGHRS, YFSETQ. V lost 7 bases, J lost 9 bases, and 12 bases stayed unmatched. The CDR3 is made up of 14 amino acids. The CDR3 loop reads CASARLASYPEQFF. CDR3 coding DNA: TGCGCCAGCGCGCGACTAGCGAGTTATCCTGAGCAGTTCTTC.

This chain uses TRBV7-2 with TRBJ2-5; D remains ambiguous. V was trimmed by 2 bases and J by 5 bases, leaving 6 bases between them. The CDR3 is 12 residues long. Germline V gene data show CDR1 as SGHTA and CDR2 as FQGNSA. CDR3 DNA sequence: TGTGCCAGCAGCTTATTTTTGGAGACCCAGTACTTC. Translated: CASSLFLETQYF.

The rearrangement uses TRBV6-2 or TRBV6-3 and TRBJ2-7; 8 bases align to TRBD1. CDR3 size: 13 residues. J lost 5 bases, V lost 4 bases, and 4 bases had no gene match. Looked up from germline, CDR1 is MNHEY and CDR2 is SVGEGT. Here the CDR3 reads CASSLDRVDEQYV. DNA for the CDR3: TGTGCCAGCAGTTTGGACAGGGTTGACGAGCAGTACGTC.

In DNA form, the CDR3 reads TGTGCCAGCAGCGCAAGGGACGCGGTCTATAATTCACCCCTCCACTTT. Amino acids: CASSARDAVYNSPLHF. This chain joins TRBV3-1 and TRBJ1-6; the D gene is possibly TRBD1 (5 bases). CDR1 and CDR2 (germline): LGHDT, YNNKEL (reference sequence). The CDR3 spans 16 residues. With 5 bases removed from V and 3 bases from J, the gap between germline ends came to 14 bases.

In this sample, this clonotype turned up many times. The V gene is TRBV7-8, the J gene TRBJ2-7; D might be TRBD1 (6 bases). The V and J ends lost 8 bases and 2 bases respectively, with 10 bases between them. This CDR3 is built from 12 residues. Germline loops: CDR1 SGHVS, CDR2 FQNEAQ. CDR3 sequence: CASPKGAYEQYV. The CDR3 nucleotides read TGTGCCAGCCCTAAGGGGGCCTACGAGCAGTACGTC.

CDR3 in DNA: TGTGCCAGCAGCTTAGGGCCTACTCTCCGTGGGGCCAACGTCCTGACTTTC. Translation: CASSLGPTLRGANVLTF. V and J are TRBV7-3 and TRBJ2-6; D remains unclear. Between the trimmed V and J ends, which lost 2 bases and 3 bases, there was a span of 14 bases. Germline V gene data show CDR1 as SGHTA and CDR2 as FQGTGA. CDR3 size: 17 residues.

V is TRBV10-2 and J is TRBJ1-2; D is undetermined. The germline V and J ends were trimmed by 2 bases and 4 bases, with 8 bases remaining between them. CDR1 and CDR2 from the germline V gene are WSHSY and SAAADI. The CDR3 is 13 amino acids. The CDR3 region is CASSETRSYGYTF. CDR3 sequence (DNA): TGCGCCAGCAGTGAGACGAGGTCCTATGGCTACACCTTC.

This clonotype showed up many times. The chain has TRBV5-1 and TRBJ2-1; 11 bases map to TRBD1. Germline assignment: CDR1 SGHRS and CDR2 YFSETQ. Trimming took 0 bases from V and 14 from J; bases not matched to a gene: 4. The CDR3 extends over 13 amino acids. The CDR3 nucleotides read TGCGCCAGCAGCTTGGAGGGACAGGGGGAGAAGTTCTTC. Translation: CASSLEGQGEKFF. Full variable domain (outside the CDR3, taken from reference TRBV5-1 and TRBJ2-1): KAGVTQTPRYLIKTRGQQVTLSCSPISGHRSVSWYQQTPGQGLQFLFEYFSETQRNKGNFPGRFSGRQFSNSRSEMNVSTLELGDSALYLCASSLEGQGEKFFGPGTRLTVL.

In its sample, this clonotype was seen a few times. This rearrangement joins TRBV4-3 to TRBJ2-3; 7 positions match TRBD2. This CDR3 spans 17 amino acids. After removal of 0 bases from V and 5 bases from J, the junction contained 11 bases not matched to a gene. The germline V gene has CDR1 LGHNA and CDR2 YSLEER. This CDR3 is CASSQDMSGEWKDTQYF. The CDR3 coding sequence is TGCGCCAGCAGCCAAGATATGAGCGGGGAGTGGAAAGATACGCAGTATTTT.

This clonotype was observed at least ten times. The chain joins TRBV6-2 or TRBV6-3 to TRBJ2-3; D is unclear. The V gene lost 2 bases and the J gene lost 6 bases, with 18 bases spanning the gap. The CDR3 contains 16 residues. Germline V CDR1 and CDR2: MNHEY, SVGEGT. The CDR3 region is CASSYRVPSSDDTQYF. The CDR3 DNA sequence: TGTGCCAGCAGTTACCGGGTCCCCTCTTCCGATGATACGCAGTATTTT.

This clonotype showed up just a few times. This chain joins TRBV5-1 and TRBJ2-6; 8 nucleotides line up with TRBD1. The germline V gene has CDR1 SGHRS and CDR2 YFSETQ. The trim removed 8 bases at V and 4 bases at J, leaving 8 bases unmatched. There are 15 residues in the CDR3. Here the CDR3 reads CARRRQGRGANVLTF. CDR3 bases: TGCGCCAGACGTCGACAGGGGAGAGGGGCCAACGTCCTGACTTTC.

This chain links TRBV20-1 with TRBJ2-1, with TRBD2 identical over 7 bases. V trimming: 5 bases; J trimming: 3 bases; junction bases outside the gene matches: 19. Germline V gives CDR1 DFQATT, CDR2 SNEGSKA (reference sequence). CDR3 length equals 18 residues. CDR3 nucleotide sequence: TGCAGTGCTGGAGGGCATGGAAGAAGTAGCGGGCACTACAATGAGCAGTTCTTC. Protein: CSAGGHGRSSGHYNEQFF.

There are many counts of this clonotype. The chain uses TRBV11-2 and TRBJ2-1; a weak D match, TRBD1 (6 bases). The V and J ends lost 3 bases and 6 bases respectively, with 12 bases between them. CDR1 and CDR2 (germline): SGHAT, FQNNGV. CDR3 length: 14 amino acids. CDR3 sequence reads: CASSLNQGFNEQFF. In nucleotides, the CDR3 is TGTGCCAGCAGCTTGAATCAGGGGTTCAATGAGCAGTTCTTC. Complete variable domain (other parts from reference TRBV11-2 and TRBJ2-1): EAGVAQSPRYKIIEKRQSVAFWCNPISGHATLYWYQQILGQGPKLLIQFQNNGVVDDSQLPKDRFSAERLKGVDSTLKIQPAKLEDSAVYLCASSLNQGFNEQFFGPGTRLTVL.

V and J are TRBV7-2 and TRBJ2-5, with 9 bases identical to TRBD2. Germline trimming cut 3 bases from V and 7 bases from J; bases unmatched to any gene: 9. The V gene's germline CDR1 is SGHTA and CDR2 FQGNSA. The CDR3 is 15 residues long. The CDR3, as DNA: TGTGCCAGCAGCTTGTGGCGGGGGGGCCTAGTGACCCAGTACTTC. Encoded protein: CASSLWRGGLVTQYF.

The table lists this clonotype with many counts. The genes are TRBV12-3 or TRBV12-4 and TRBJ1-2; possibly TRBD1 for D (5 bases). V lost 7 bases and J lost 7, with 19 bases in between. The CDR3 extends over 14 amino acids. The CDR3 DNA is TGTGCCAGCACCCCTTGGAGGGGCTCTGGTGGCTACACCTTC. Protein sequence: CASTPWRGSGGYTF.

This clonotype was seen only a few times. The chain has TRBV4-3 and TRBJ2-3; the match to TRBD2 covers 12 bases. Germline V gene lookup returns CDR1 LGHNA and CDR2 YSLEER. V lost 3 bases to trimming and J lost 1 base; unmatched junction nucleotides: 2. The length of the CDR3 is 16 residues. The CDR3 DNA follows: TGCGCCAGCAGCCACACTAGCGGGGGGCGCACAGATACGCAGTATTTT. Protein: CASSHTSGGRTDTQYF.

There are a few counts of this clonotype. This chain uses TRBV5-1 with TRBJ2-5, with TRBD1 identical over 7 bases. The V gene end was trimmed by 4 bases and the J gene end by 4 bases; junction bases not matched to a gene: 7. Germline assignment: CDR1 SGHRS and CDR2 YFSETQ. CDR3 size: 14 residues. The CDR3 sequence: CASSAPNRGETQYF. The CDR3, as DNA: TGCGCCAGCAGCGCCCCTAACAGGGGAGAGACCCAGTACTTC.

This clonotype was detected only a few times. The J gene is TRBJ2-3, the V gene TRBV30; D is unclear. CDR1 is GTSNPN, CDR2 SVGIG, per germline (reference sequence). This CDR3 is built from 13 residues. V lost 4 bases and J 2 bases, leaving 10 bases between the germline ends. CDR3 protein: CAWTKGPTDTQYF. CDR3 nucleotide sequence: TGTGCCTGGACTAAAGGACCCACAGATACGCAGTATTTT.

This clonotype was counted between two and nine times. The chain is built from TRBV7-2 and TRBJ2-1; D gene uncertain. Trimming left V 5 bases short and J 0 bases short, with 17 bases between. Germline CDR1 and CDR2: SGHTA and FQGNSA. The CDR3 runs to 17 residues. CDR3 sequence: CASSPAPGQSSYNEQFF. The CDR3 DNA is TGTGCCAGCAGCCCTGCCCCCGGGCAATCCTCCTACAATGAGCAGTTCTTC. Variable domain in full (rest from reference TRBV7-2 and TRBJ2-1): GAGVSQSPSNKVTEKGKDVELRCDPISGHTALYWYRQSLGQGLEFLIYFQGNSAPDKSGLPSDRFSAERTGGSVSTLTIQRTQQEDSAVYLCASSPAPGQSSYNEQFFGPGTRLTVL.